The 7 T cell receptor beta chains below were found in one sample sequenced in a study of blood T cells in healthy people across ages. Using a J-beta primer mix together with a sample-barcoded 5' primer, a second PCR was run for roughly 6 to 12 cycles. TCRdb recomputed calls from the 5' RACE reads with MiXCR, one row per CDR3 protein. The table shows 1.5 million to 2 million distinct CDR3 sequences, with less than 50% occurring only once. The sequencing sample was made of blood. The receptors here all came from a woman in her thirties or forties in good health.

This clonotype was detected only a few times. This chain connects TRBV29-1 to TRBJ1-2; D unresolved. Trimming removed 3 bases from V and 0 bases from J, with 8 bases in between. The CDR3 runs to 13 residues. Germline CDR1 SQVTM, CDR2 ANQGSEA. As DNA, the CDR3 is TGCAGCGTTGATCCAGACGCTAACTATGGCTACACCTTC. Encoded protein: CSVDPDANYGYTF.

This chain joins TRBV20-1 and TRBJ2-3; 8 positions match TRBD2. Germline lookup yields CDR1 DFQATT and CDR2 SNEGSKA (reference sequence). The CDR3 is made up of 14 amino acids. V was clipped by 4 bases and J by 6 bases; unmatched bases: 9. For the CDR3, the DNA is TGCAGTGCTATAATGGCGGGGGGATGGGATACGCAGTATTTT. Protein product: CSAIMAGGWDTQYF.

The chain uses TRBV2 and TRBJ2-1, with TRBD2 as a possible D gene (5 bases). The V and J ends lost 6 bases and 5 bases respectively, with 17 bases between them. Germline V gene sequence: CDR1 SNHLY, CDR2 FYNNEI. There are 15 residues in the CDR3. The CDR3 loop is CASRQPGLSDNEQFF. Written as DNA, the CDR3 is TGTGCCAGCAGACAACCGGGGTTATCAGACAATGAGCAGTTCTTC.

The CDR3 coding sequence is TGTGCCAGCAGTTCCGGAGGGTACGACTATGGCTACACCTTC. This encodes CASSSGGYDYGYTF. This rearrangement joins TRBV6-5 to TRBJ1-2; D unclear. From germline, CDR1 is MNHEY and CDR2 SVGAGI. Between the trimmed V and J ends, which lost 4 bases and 3 bases, there was a span of 12 bases. The CDR3 is 14 amino acids.

A remark on this clonotype: The DNA is left out, because the CDR3 cannot be placed on it with certainty; the CDR3 is given as TCRdb lists it. The rearrangement uses TRBV4-3 and TRBJ2-7; TRBD1 was called by the table and not checked on the DNA. The CDR3 has 16 residues if both end residues are counted. Germline-derived CDR1 and CDR2 are LGHNA and YSLEER. CDR3 sequence: CASSRDFAQGTYEQYF.

The chain uses TRBV7-2 and TRBJ1-4; 7 bases agree with TRBD1. The CDR3 length is 15 residues. Trimming at V came to 3 bases and at J to 4 bases, leaving 5 bases not matched to a gene. The germline CDR1 and CDR2 sequences are SGHTA and FQGNSA. The CDR3 region has the DNA TGTGCCAGCAGCTTGTTGGGACAGTTTAATGAAAAACTGTTTTTT. Its protein product is CASSLLGQFNEKLFF.

DNA of the CDR3: TGTGCCAGCACTAGGAGGACAGGGGGTGCCGATGAGCAGTTCTTC. Amino acids: CASTRRTGGADEQFF. The J gene is TRBJ2-1, the V gene TRBV12-3 or TRBV12-4; TRBD1 aligns across 10 bases. V shed 7 bases, J shed 8 bases, and the junction held 11 bases outside the gene matches. This CDR3 has 15 residues.